This record looks at one T cell receptor (beta chain) sequence and its context. Its antigen is currently unknown. Amplified regions were TCR beta CDR3 sequences from RNA transcripts. TCR CDR3 underwent first-round RT-PCR with the HTBI primer set. TCRdb passed the multiplex PCR reads through MiXCR, listing each CDR3 protein once. This table has around 270,000 distinct CDR3 sequences, roughly 19% appearing once. The source of the sample is a study of T cells in Graves' hyperthyroidism and ophthalmopathy. Points from the study as a whole: Blood held most thyroid clonotypes expanded above 0.001 frequency. Stable hyperthyroidism and ophthalmopathy were separated using 13 V-J signatures.

Uncontrolled infection, other autoimmune disease, pregnancy or lactation led to exclusion. V lost 1 base and J lost 3, with 6 bases in between. Germline V gene data show CDR1 as LGHDT and CDR2 as YNNKEL (reference sequence). This CDR3 spans 13 amino acids. This TCR derives from a man between 50 and 59 years old with Graves' ophthalmopathy. The sequencing sample was made of blood. The chain is built from TRBV3-1 and TRBJ1-1; D remains unclear. The CDR3 bases are TGTGCCAGCAGCCAAGCCCCGGACACTGAAGCTTTCTTT. It translates to CASSQAPDTEAFF.